Listed below are T cell receptor beta chains from one sample, sequenced in a study of cytomegalovirus exposure and HLA in healthy donors. Profiled with immunoSEQ multiplex PCR; TCRdb holds only in-frame clones, not every one. The sample carries 50,000 to 70,000 clones, around 95% recorded once. Sequenced input: PBMCs. Receptors originate from a woman between 18 and 29 years old in good health and CMV-seropositive. The CDR3 runs from the conserved cysteine through the conserved F or W. Fields, in order: J gene, V gene, CDR3 protein.

TRBJ2-1 TRBV6-1 CASSEGQGLNEQFF
TRBJ1-2 TRBV4-1 CASSQGQGLTNYGYTF
TRBJ1-5 TRBV6-6 CASRQAPTYSNQPQHF
TRBJ2-1 TRBV13 CASSSTGVNEQFF
TRBJ2-5 TRBV29-1 CSVRRWTSNQETQYF
TRBJ2-2 TRBV4-3 CASSPQGWDTGELFF
TRBJ1-4 TRBV11-2 CASSAQGAVDEKLFF
TRBJ2-3 TRBV7-3 CASSPAGGGDTQYF
TRBJ2-7 TRBV28 CASRGLYEQYF
TRBJ2-7 TRBV9 CASSVASGGSYEQYF
TRBJ1-2 TRBV4-3 CASSQDRDRGFYGYTF
TRBJ2-7 TRBV19 CASSHRELYYEQYF
TRBJ1-1 TRBV30 CAWSAGHLNTEAFF
TRBJ2-1 TRBV29-1 CSVARSGHRDSEQFF